This T cell receptor beta chain was observed in a study of blood T cells in healthy people across ages. The study's findings and limits: Naive CD4+ cell counts and diversity both ran higher in long-lived than in aged donors.

Approximately 9.7 milliliters was the volume of peripheral blood drawn from each donor. Worth noting for this clonotype: Its antigen is currently unknown.

Per germline, CDR1 DFQATT and CDR2 SNEGSKA (reference sequence). The CDR3 has 15 residues. V was pared by 3 bases and J by 1 base, with 6 bases of the junction left unmatched. With a J-beta primer mix and a sample-barcoded 5' primer, a second PCR ran roughly 7 to 11 cycles. Every cDNA molecule carried a tag from a template-switch adaptor bearing 12 random nucleotides. Each sample provided no less than 2.5 million CDR3-containing paired-end reads. TCRdb re-called the 5' RACE reads with MiXCR, one entry per CDR3 protein. This sample has 980,000 or so distinct CDR3 sequences, with around 48% found just once.

What was sequenced was blood. This rearrangement joins TRBV20-1 to TRBJ2-5; 9 bases fit TRBD1. The receptor's source is a man between 25 and 39 years old in good health. CDR3 residues: CSASQGTGFQETQYF. The CDR3 nucleotides are TGCAGTGCTAGCCAAGGGACAGGGTTCCAAGAGACCCAGTACTTC.